The 17 T cell receptor beta chains in this list originate from one sample, sequenced in a study of cytomegalovirus exposure and HLA in healthy donors. Use of 60 Vbeta and 13 Jbeta primers characterized the PCR. The repertoire was sequenced with immunoSEQ multiplex PCR; TCRdb's copy has only in-frame clones and lacks some. The table has tens of thousands of clones, about 71% seen once. Sequencing was performed on PBMCs. These receptors all come from a woman aged 55-70 years in good health and CMV-seropositive.

Concerning this clone itself: An end of the junction does not agree with germline; a read error may underlie this. The CDR3, as DNA: TGTTCCAGCACCCCTGGACTAGCGGGGTATGAGGGAGAGACCCAGTACTTC. Its protein product is CSSTPGLAGYEGETQYF. The gene calls are TRBV7-9 and TRBJ2-5; 12 bases are a match to TRBD2. CDR3 length: 17 residues. Germline V gives CDR1 SEHNR, CDR2 FQNEAQ (reference sequence).

The rearrangement joins TRBV29-1 to TRBJ1-2; a weak D match, TRBD1 (6 bases). There are 14 residues in the CDR3. The germline V and J ends were trimmed by 6 bases and 4 bases, with 18 bases remaining between them. The V gene's germline CDR1 is SQVTM and CDR2 ANQGSEA. The CDR3 loop reads CSVVNTGKSYGYTF. The DNA of the CDR3 is TGCAGCGTAGTTAATACAGGGAAATCCTATGGCTACACCTTC.

The genes are TRBV5-1 and TRBJ2-7, with D tentatively TRBD2 (7 bases). Trimming took 3 bases from V and 4 from J, leaving 14 bases between them. The CDR3 totals 14 residues. CDR1 and CDR2 (germline): SGHRS, YFSETQ. CDR3 region: CASSSRGAQYEQYF. The CDR3 DNA follows: TGCGCCAGCAGCTCACGGGGGGCCCAATACGAGCAGTACTTC.

The chain joins TRBV7-9 to TRBJ2-3, with 7 positions matching TRBD2. This CDR3 has 15 residues. Germline values: CDR1 SEHNR, CDR2 FQNEAQ (reference sequence). Unmatched junction bases numbered 4, after V lost 3 bases and J lost 1 base. The CDR3 sequence: CASSFPSGGTDTQYF. The CDR3 nucleotides read TGTGCCAGCAGCTTCCCAAGCGGGGGCACAGATACGCAGTATTTT.

The genes are TRBV4-3 and TRBJ2-3; 9 nucleotides align to TRBD1. Germline V lookup: CDR1 LGHNA, CDR2 YSLEER. This CDR3 comprises 16 residues. The ends lost 1 base at V and 5 bases at J; junction bases unmatched: 7. For the CDR3, the DNA is TGCGCCAGCAGCCAAGGGGGACAGGGCCCGGGAGATACGCAGTATTTT. It codes for CASSQGGQGPGDTQYF.

The J gene is TRBJ1-1, the V gene TRBV18; D perhaps matches TRBD1 (5 bases). V was pared by 0 bases and J by 7 bases, with 15 bases between. Germline-derived CDR1 and CDR2 are KGHSH and LQKENI. The CDR3 has 15 amino acids. The CDR3 region has the DNA TGTGCCAGCTCACCACCGAAGGCGGGAACAGGTGAAGCTTTCTTT. Translating gives CASSPPKAGTGEAFF.

V usage is TRBV19 and J usage is TRBJ2-5; 7 positions match TRBD2. Germline CDR1 LNHDA, CDR2 SQIVND (reference sequence). The CDR3 is made up of 12 amino acids. The V and J ends lost 7 bases and 5 bases, in that order; junction bases with no gene match: 4. The CDR3 nucleotides are TGTGCCAGTAAGGAGGGAGGGGAGACCCAGTACTTC. Translation: CASKEGGETQYF.

This chain uses TRBV10-1 with TRBJ1-1; TRBD1 matches at 9 bases. The CDR3 is made up of 15 amino acids. Germline V gene lookup returns CDR1 WNHNN and CDR2 SYGVQD (reference sequence). V dropped 3 bases and J dropped 1; count of bases not matched to a gene: 3. CDR3 coding DNA: TGCGCCAGCAGTGATACAGGGGGCAAGAACACTGAAGCTTTCTTT. This gives the protein CASSDTGGKNTEAFF.

In this sample, this clone turned up a few times. The chain has TRBV6-1 and TRBJ1-1; TRBD1 agrees at 10 bases. Germline V CDR1 and CDR2: MNHNS, SASEGT. This CDR3 is 15 amino acids long. The J segment lost 3 bases and the V segment lost 11 bases, leaving 12 bases of the junction unmatched. The CDR3 here is CALTPPDRGYTEAFF. The CDR3 DNA reads TGTGCCCTAACGCCCCCGGACAGGGGGTACACTGAAGCTTTCTTT.

Written as DNA, the CDR3 is TGTGCCAGCAGCTTATTTCCGGGAACTTGGGAGCAGTTCTTC. Translating it yields CASSLFPGTWEQFF. The chain employs TRBV11-2 and TRBJ2-1; a possible D gene is TRBD2 (5 bases). This CDR3 has 14 amino acids. Trimming shortened V by 2 bases and J by 10 bases, and 15 bases separated the two germline ends. CDR1 SGHAT and CDR2 FQNNGV come from the germline V gene.

The V and J genes are TRBV4-3 and TRBJ1-1; 9 bases are shared with TRBD1. The germline V gene has CDR1 LGHNA and CDR2 YSLEER. J lost 11 bases, V lost 0 bases, and 4 bases had no gene match. The CDR3 consists of 13 residues. The CDR3: CASSQDTGQGAFF. The CDR3 DNA is TGCGCCAGCAGCCAAGATACTGGACAGGGGGCTTTCTTT.

V usage is TRBV28 and J usage is TRBJ2-7, with D tentatively TRBD2 (5 bases). Trimming cost V 2 bases and J 7 bases, with 12 bases left between them. The CDR3 covers 13 residues. The germline V gene has CDR1 MDHEN and CDR2 SYDVKM. CDR3 coding DNA: TGTGCCAGCAGTTTACCCCGGACGGGGGAGCAGTACTTC. Its protein product is CASSLPRTGEQYF.

The chain employs TRBV5-6 and TRBJ2-7; maybe TRBD1 (5 bases). CDR3 length: 12 amino acids. V lost 5 bases and J 6 bases, leaving 12 bases between the germline ends. Germline loops: CDR1 SGHDT, CDR2 YYEEEE. CDR3 loop: CASRGVGSEQYF. CDR3 coding DNA: TGTGCCAGCAGAGGGGTCGGCAGCGAGCAGTACTTC.

This chain connects TRBV27 to TRBJ1-1, with 11 nucleotides matching TRBD1. The junction had 6 bases not matched to a gene; V was cut back by 6 bases and J by 6 bases. This CDR3 has 14 residues. Germline V gene data show CDR1 as MNHEY and CDR2 as SMNVEV (reference sequence). The CDR3 region is CASSPLGQGAEAFF. The DNA for the CDR3 is TGTGCCAGCAGCCCCTTGGGACAGGGGGCTGAAGCTTTCTTT.

The genes are TRBV18 and TRBJ1-4, with D perhaps matching TRBD1 (5 bases). V was shortened by 3 bases and J by 0 bases, with 11 bases between the two germline ends. The germline CDR1 and CDR2 sequences are KGHSH and LQKENI. This CDR3 has 16 amino acids. The CDR3 nucleotides read TGTGCCAGCTCACCCATTGCAGGGACAACTAATGAAAAACTGTTTTTT. Protein product: CASSPIAGTTNEKLFF.

The rearrangement uses TRBV30 and TRBJ1-2, with TRBD1 as a possible D gene (6 bases). Germline CDR1 and CDR2: GTSNPN and SVGIG (reference sequence). Trimming shortened V by 5 bases and J by 5 bases, and 15 bases separated the two germline ends. CDR3 length: 13 residues. The chain's CDR3 is CAWEKQGLYGYTF. For the CDR3, the DNA is TGTGCCTGGGAAAAACAGGGTCTTTATGGCTACACCTTC.

This rearrangement joins TRBV27 to TRBJ2-7; 7 bases map to TRBD1. Trimming at V came to 5 bases and at J to 4 bases, leaving 11 bases not matched to a gene. Germline V gene data show CDR1 as MNHEY and CDR2 as SMNVEV (reference sequence). The CDR3 loop spans 15 amino acids. In nucleotides, the CDR3 is TGTGCCAGCAGTCGGGTTCAAAGGGGGCTTTACGAGCAGTACTTC. This codes for CASSRVQRGLYEQYF.